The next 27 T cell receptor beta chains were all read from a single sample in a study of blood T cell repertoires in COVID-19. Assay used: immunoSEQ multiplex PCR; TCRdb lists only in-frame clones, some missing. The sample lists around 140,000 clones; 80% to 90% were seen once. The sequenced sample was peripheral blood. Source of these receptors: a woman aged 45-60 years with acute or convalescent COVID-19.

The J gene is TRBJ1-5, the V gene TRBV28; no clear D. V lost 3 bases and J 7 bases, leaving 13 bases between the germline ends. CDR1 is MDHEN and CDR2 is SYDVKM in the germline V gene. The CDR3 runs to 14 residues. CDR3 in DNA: TGTGCCAGCAGTTTTGGGAGGGCGCGGCAGCCCCAGCATTTT. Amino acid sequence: CASSFGRARQPQHF.

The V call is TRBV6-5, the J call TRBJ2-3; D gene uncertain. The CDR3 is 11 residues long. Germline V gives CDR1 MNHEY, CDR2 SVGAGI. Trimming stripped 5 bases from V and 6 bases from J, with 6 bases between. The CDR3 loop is CASSNRDTQYF. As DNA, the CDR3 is TGTGCCAGCAGTAATCGGGATACGCAGTATTTT.

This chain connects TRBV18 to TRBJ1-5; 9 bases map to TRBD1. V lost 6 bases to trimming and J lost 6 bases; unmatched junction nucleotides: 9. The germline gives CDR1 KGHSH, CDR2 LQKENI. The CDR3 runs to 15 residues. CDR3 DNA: TGTGCCAGCTCGCCTACCACAGGGGGCAGTCAGCCCCAGCATTTT. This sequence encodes CASSPTTGGSQPQHF. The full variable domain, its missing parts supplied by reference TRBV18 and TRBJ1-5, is NAGVMQNPRHLVRRRGQEARLRCSPMKGHSHVYWYRQLPEEGLKFMVYLQKENIIDESGMPKERFSAEFPKEGPSILRIQQVVRGDSAAYFCASSPTTGGSQPQHFGDGTRLSIL.

The CDR3 nucleotides are TGTGCCAGCAGCTTAGGCGGGGGGGCCAATGAGCAGTTCTTC. This encodes CASSLGGGANEQFF. V usage is TRBV7-9 and J usage is TRBJ2-1; 9 bases line up with TRBD2. The CDR3 is made up of 14 amino acids. The V gene's germline CDR1 is SEHNR and CDR2 FQNEAQ (reference sequence). The V segment lost 1 base and the J segment 6 bases; nucleotides outside the gene matches: 1.

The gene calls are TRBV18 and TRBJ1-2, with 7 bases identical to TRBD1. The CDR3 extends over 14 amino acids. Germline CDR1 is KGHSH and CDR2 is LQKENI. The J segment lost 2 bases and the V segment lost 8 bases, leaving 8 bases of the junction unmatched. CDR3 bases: TGTGCCAGCGGCTCGGGACAGACGAACTATGGCTACACCTTC. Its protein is CASGSGQTNYGYTF.

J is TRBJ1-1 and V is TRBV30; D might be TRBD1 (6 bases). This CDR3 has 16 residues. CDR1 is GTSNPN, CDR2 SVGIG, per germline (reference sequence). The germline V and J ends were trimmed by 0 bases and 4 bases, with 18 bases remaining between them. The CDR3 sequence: CAWSVPRGAHPTEAFF. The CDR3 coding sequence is TGTGCCTGGAGTGTACCACGGGGGGCGCATCCCACTGAAGCTTTCTTT.

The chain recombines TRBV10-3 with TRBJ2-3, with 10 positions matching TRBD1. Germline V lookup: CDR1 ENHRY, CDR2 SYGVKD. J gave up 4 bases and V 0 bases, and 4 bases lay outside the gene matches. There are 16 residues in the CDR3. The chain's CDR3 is CAISESKDRGADTQYF. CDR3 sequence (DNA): TGTGCCATCAGTGAGTCGAAGGACAGGGGGGCAGATACGCAGTATTTT.

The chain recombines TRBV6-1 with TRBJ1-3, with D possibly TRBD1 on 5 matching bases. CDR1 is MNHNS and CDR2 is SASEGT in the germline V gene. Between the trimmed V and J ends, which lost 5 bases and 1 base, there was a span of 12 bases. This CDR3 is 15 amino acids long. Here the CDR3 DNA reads TGTGCCAGCAGTCCCCCGGGGGGTTCTGGAAACACCATATATTTT. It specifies CASSPPGGSGNTIYF.

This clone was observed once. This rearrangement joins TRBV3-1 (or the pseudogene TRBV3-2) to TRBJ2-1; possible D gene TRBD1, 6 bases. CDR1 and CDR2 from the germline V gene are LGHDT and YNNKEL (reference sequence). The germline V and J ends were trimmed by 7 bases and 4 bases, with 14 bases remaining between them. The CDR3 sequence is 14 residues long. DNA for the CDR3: TGTGCCAGCACCCTGAGACAGGAATACAATGAGCAGTTCTTC. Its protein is CASTLRQEYNEQFF.

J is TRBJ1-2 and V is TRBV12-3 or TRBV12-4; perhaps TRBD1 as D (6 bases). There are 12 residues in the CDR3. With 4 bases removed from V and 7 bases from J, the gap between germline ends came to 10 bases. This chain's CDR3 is CASSSGTFGYTF. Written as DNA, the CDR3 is TGTGCCAGCAGTTCGGGGACATTTGGCTACACCTTC.

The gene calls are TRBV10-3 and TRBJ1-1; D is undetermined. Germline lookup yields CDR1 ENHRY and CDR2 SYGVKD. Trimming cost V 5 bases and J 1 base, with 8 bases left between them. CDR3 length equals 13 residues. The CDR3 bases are TGTGCCATCAGTTCCCACGGGAACACTGAAGCTTTCTTT. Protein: CAISSHGNTEAFF.

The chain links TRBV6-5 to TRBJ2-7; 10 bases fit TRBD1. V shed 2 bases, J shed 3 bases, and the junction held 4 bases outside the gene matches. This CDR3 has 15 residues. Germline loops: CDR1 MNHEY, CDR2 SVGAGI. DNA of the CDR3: TGTGCCAGCAGTTACGGGGGGGACAGGGGCTACGAGCAGTACTTC. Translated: CASSYGGDRGYEQYF.

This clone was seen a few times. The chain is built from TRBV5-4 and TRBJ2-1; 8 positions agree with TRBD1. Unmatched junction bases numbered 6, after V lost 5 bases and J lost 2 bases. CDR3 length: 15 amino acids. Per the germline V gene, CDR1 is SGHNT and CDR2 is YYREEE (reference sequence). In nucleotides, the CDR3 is TGTGCCAGCAGACCAACAGGGGGTACCTACAATGAGCAGTTCTTC. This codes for CASRPTGGTYNEQFF.

The CDR3 sequence: CASRGASGTGAETQYF. CDR3 DNA sequence: TGTGCCAGCAGGGGGGCTTCCGGGACAGGGGCCGAGACCCAGTACTTC. J is TRBJ2-5 and V is TRBV27, with 10 bases matching TRBD1. The CDR3 length is 16 residues. The germline V gene encodes CDR1 MNHEY and CDR2 SMNVEV (reference sequence). V lost 6 bases to trimming and J lost 5 bases; unmatched junction nucleotides: 12.

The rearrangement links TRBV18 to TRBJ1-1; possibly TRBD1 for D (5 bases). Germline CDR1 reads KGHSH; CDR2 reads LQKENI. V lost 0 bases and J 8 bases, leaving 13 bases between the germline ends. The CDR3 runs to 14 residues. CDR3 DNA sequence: TGTGCCAGCTCACCACCTATCCCGACAGTAGAAGCTTTCTTT. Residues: CASSPPIPTVEAFF.

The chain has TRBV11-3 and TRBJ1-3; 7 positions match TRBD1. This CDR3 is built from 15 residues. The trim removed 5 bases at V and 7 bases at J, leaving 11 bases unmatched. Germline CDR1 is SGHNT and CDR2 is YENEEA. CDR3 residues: CASSPTGAIENTIYF. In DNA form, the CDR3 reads TGTGCCAGCAGCCCTACAGGGGCGATTGAGAACACCATATATTTT.

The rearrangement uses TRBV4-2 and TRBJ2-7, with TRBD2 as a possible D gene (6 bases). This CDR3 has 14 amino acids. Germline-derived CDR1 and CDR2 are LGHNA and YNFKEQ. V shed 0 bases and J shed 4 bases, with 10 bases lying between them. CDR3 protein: CASSQDGAGYEQYF. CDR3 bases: TGTGCCAGCAGCCAAGATGGGGCGGGGTACGAGCAGTACTTC.

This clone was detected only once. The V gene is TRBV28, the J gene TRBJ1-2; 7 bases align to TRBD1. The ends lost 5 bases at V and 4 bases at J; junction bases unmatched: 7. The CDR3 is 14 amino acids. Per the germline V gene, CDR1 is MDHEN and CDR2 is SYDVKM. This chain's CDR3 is CASSQGQVRYGYTF. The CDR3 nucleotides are TGTGCCAGCAGTCAAGGACAGGTCCGCTATGGCTACACCTTC.

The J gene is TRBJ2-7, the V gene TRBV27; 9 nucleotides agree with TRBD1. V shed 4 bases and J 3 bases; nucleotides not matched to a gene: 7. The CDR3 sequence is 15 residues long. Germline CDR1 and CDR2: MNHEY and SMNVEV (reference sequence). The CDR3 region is CASSSAGTGLYEQYF. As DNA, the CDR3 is TGTGCCAGCAGTTCCGCCGGGACAGGGCTCTACGAGCAGTACTTC.

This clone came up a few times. CDR3 nucleotides: TGTGCCAGCAGCCGGCAGGGGGCTTGGTACGAGCAGTACTTC. Protein product: CASSRQGAWYEQYF. V gene TRBV5-6 combines with J gene TRBJ2-7, with 8 bases lining up with TRBD1. V trimming: 4 bases; J trimming: 4 bases; junction bases outside the gene matches: 7. The CDR3 is made up of 14 amino acids. The germline V gene has CDR1 SGHDT and CDR2 YYEEEE.

The CDR3 DNA reads TGTGCCAGCAGTCGAAGCCAGGCCCGATTCACTGAAGCTTTCTTT. It translates to CASSRSQARFTEAFF. J is TRBJ1-1 and V is TRBV6-5; D remains unclear. V shed 5 bases and J shed 4 bases, with 17 bases lying between them. In germline, CDR1 is MNHEY, CDR2 SVGAGI. CDR3 length: 15 amino acids.

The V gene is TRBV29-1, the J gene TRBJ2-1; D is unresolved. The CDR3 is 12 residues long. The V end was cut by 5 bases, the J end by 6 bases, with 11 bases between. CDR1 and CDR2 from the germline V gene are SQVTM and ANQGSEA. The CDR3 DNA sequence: TGCAGCGTTTCCCCTGCCGGCAATGAGCAGTTCTTC. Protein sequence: CSVSPAGNEQFF.

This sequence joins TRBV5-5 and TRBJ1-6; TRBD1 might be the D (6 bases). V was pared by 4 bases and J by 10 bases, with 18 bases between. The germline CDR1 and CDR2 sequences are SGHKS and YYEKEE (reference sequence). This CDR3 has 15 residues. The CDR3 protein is CASSQVQGTVSPLHF. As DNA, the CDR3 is TGTGCCAGCAGCCAGGTACAGGGAACCGTCTCACCCCTCCACTTT.

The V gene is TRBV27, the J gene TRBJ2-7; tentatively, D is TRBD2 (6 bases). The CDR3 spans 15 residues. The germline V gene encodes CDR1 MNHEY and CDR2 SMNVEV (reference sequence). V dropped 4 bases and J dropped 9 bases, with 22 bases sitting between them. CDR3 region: CASSSPAGGEFRQYF. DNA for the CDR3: TGTGCCAGCAGTTCTCCGGCAGGAGGGGAGTTCAGGCAGTACTTC.

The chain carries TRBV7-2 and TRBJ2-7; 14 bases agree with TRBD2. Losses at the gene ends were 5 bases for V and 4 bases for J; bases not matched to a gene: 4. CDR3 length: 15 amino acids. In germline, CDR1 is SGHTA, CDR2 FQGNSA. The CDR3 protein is CASSPWTSGGYEQYF. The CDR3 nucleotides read TGTGCCAGCAGCCCTTGGACTAGCGGGGGGTACGAGCAGTACTTC. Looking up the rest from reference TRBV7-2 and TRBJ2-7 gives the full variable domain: GAGVSQSPSNKVTEKGKDVELRCDPISGHTALYWYRQSLGQGLEFLIYFQGNSAPDKSGLPSDRFSAERTGGSVSTLTIQRTQQEDSAVYLCASSPWTSGGYEQYFGPGTRLTVT.

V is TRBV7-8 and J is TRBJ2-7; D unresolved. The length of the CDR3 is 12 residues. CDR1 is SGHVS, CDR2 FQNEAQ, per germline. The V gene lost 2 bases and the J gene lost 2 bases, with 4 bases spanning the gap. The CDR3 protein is CASSLSTYEQYF. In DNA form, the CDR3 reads TGTGCCAGCAGCTTAAGCACCTACGAGCAGTACTTC.

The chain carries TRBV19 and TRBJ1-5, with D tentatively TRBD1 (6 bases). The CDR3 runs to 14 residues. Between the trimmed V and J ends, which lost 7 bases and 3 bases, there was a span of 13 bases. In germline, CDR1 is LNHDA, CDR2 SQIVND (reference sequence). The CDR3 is CASTIGQFNQPQHF. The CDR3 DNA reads TGTGCCAGTACCATCGGACAGTTCAATCAGCCCCAGCATTTT.